This paragraph covers one T cell receptor beta chain sequence. Ten or more counts support this clonotype. Its antigen is currently not known. Base qualities are not at hand, and no much larger clone is one base apart. This record comes from a study of T cell repertoires in cytomegalovirus infection (dated 2019 in TCRdb). In the study overall: Alongside well-studied HLA-B-restricted epitopes, the peptide stimulations were aimed at recently identified HLA-C-restricted CMV epitopes, whose presentation resists viral immunomodulation. Because public TCR beta signatures pointed to carriage of CMV infection together with the matching HLA type, the HLA type of each donor mattered for the analysis.

Findings and caveats that apply to the study as a whole: Cumulative frequency of public TCR beta family members discriminated carriers of CMV infection plus the relevant HLA type in this cohort and an independent roughly 330-donor cohort. The ex vivo response was dominated by HLA-C-restricted CMV-specific TCR beta clonotypes, which also provided the single most frequent clonotype in two of eight donors.

The treatment or condition label here, explained by the study, means: in vitro stimulation with specific CMV peptide epitopes to enrich CMV-specific T cells. From the cysteine up to the phenylalanine, the CDR3 has a length of 13 residues. The CDR3 DNA has 39 bases and is translated from base 1. V is pared back by 0 bases and J by 8 bases, with 10 bases lying between the germline termini. From the germline V gene, CDR1 is SGHTA and CDR2 is FQGNSA. Sequencing relied on an Illumina HiSeq 1500. TCRdb handled the public reads itself, with Q25 trimming in fastp and clone calling in MiXCR, and kept productive beta chains. CDR3 protein sequences are deduplicated, and each keeps its most common genes and DNA. This sample gives roughly 990,000 distinct CDR3 sequences in total; around a third of them show up just once. Clones ranked in the top ten supply over 11% of the sample.

This material consisted of cultured CD8+ T cells from PBMCs, taken from culture after CMV antigen stimulation. The clonotype was recovered from a human donor in good health (CMV status not recorded). Some clones in this sample may be carry-over from other donors' samples. Recombination connected TRBV7-2 to TRBJ1-2; no confident D gene assignment can be made. The bases are TGTGCCAGCAGCTTAGCCCTTGATTACGGCTACACCTTC. Its translation reads: CASSLALDYGYTF.